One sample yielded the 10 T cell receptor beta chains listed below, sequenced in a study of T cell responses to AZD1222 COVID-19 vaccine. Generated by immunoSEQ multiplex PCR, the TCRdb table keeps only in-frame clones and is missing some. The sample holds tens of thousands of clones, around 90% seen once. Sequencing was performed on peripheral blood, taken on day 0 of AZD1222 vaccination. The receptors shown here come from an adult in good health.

This chain's CDR3 is CASSGGYTDTQYF. In DNA, the CDR3 is TGTGCCAGCTCAGGGGGGTACACAGATACGCAGTATTTT. V is TRBV6-5 and J is TRBJ2-3; tentative D call: TRBD1 (7 bases). The CDR3 spans 13 residues. In germline, CDR1 is MNHEY, CDR2 SVGAGI. V dropped 8 bases and J dropped 2 bases, with 11 bases sitting between them.

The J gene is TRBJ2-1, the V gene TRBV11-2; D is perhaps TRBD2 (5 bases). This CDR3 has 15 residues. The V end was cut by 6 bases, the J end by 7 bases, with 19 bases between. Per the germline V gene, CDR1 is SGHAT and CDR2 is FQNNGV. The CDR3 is CASSFGLSPRNEQFF. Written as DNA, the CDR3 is TGTGCCAGCAGTTTTGGACTTAGCCCTAGAAATGAGCAGTTCTTC.

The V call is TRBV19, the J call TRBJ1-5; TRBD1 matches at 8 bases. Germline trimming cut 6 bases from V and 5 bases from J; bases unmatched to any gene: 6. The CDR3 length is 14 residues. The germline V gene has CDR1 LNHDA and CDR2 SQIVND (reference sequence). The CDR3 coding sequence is TGTGCCAGTAGCCCGACAGGGGAACATCAGCCCCAGCATTTT. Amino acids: CASSPTGEHQPQHF.

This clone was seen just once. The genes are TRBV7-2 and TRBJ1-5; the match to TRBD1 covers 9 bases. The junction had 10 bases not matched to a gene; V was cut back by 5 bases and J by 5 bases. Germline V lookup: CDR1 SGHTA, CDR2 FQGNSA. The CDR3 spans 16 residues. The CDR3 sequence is CASSLQGQGNDQPQHF. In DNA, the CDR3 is TGTGCCAGCAGCCTTCAGGGACAGGGAAACGATCAGCCCCAGCATTTT. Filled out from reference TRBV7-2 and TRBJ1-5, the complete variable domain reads GAGVSQSPSNKVTEKGKDVELRCDPISGHTALYWYRQSLGQGLEFLIYFQGNSAPDKSGLPSDRFSAERTGGSVSTLTIQRTQQEDSAVYLCASSLQGQGNDQPQHFGDGTRLSIL.

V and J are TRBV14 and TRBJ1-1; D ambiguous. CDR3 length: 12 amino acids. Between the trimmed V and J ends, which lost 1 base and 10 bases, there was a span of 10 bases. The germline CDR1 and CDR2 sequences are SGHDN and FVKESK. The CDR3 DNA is TGTGCCAGCAGCCAAGGACCCGGGCGAGCTTTCTTT. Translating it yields CASSQGPGRAFF.

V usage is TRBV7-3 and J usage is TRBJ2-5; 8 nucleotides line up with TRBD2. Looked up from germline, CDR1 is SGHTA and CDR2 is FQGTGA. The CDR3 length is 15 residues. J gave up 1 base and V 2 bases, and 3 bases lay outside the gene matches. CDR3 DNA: TGTGCCAGCAGCTTAGTGGCGGGGGGCCAAGAGACCCAGTACTTC. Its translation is CASSLVAGGQETQYF.

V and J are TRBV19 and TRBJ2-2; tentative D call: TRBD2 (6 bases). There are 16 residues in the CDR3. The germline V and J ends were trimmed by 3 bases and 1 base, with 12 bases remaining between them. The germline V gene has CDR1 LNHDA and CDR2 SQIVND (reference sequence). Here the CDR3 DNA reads TGTGCCAGTAGTATTAGGCGGCGGGGGAACACCGGGGAGCTGTTTTTT. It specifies CASSIRRRGNTGELFF.

The CDR3 here is CASSLESNTEAFF. The CDR3 DNA follows: TGTGCCAGCAGTCTAGAGTCGAACACTGAAGCTTTCTTT. This sequence joins TRBV6-4 and TRBJ1-1; no firm D call. There are 13 residues in the CDR3. Deletions cut 5 bases from V and 1 base from J, with 8 bases between. Per germline, CDR1 MRHNA and CDR2 SNTAGT.

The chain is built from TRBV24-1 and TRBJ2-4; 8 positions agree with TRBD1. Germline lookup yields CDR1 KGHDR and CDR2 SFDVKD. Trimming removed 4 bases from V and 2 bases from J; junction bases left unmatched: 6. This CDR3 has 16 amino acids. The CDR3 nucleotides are TGTGCCACCAGTGACTGGGACAGGCTGCCCAAAAACATTCAGTACTTC. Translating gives CATSDWDRLPKNIQYF.

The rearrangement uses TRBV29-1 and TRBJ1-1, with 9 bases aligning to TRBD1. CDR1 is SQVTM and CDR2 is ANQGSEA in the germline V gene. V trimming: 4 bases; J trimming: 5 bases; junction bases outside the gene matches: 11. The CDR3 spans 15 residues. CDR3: CSVGLPDRGGTEAFF. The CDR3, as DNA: TGCAGCGTTGGGCTGCCGGACAGGGGAGGAACTGAAGCTTTCTTT.